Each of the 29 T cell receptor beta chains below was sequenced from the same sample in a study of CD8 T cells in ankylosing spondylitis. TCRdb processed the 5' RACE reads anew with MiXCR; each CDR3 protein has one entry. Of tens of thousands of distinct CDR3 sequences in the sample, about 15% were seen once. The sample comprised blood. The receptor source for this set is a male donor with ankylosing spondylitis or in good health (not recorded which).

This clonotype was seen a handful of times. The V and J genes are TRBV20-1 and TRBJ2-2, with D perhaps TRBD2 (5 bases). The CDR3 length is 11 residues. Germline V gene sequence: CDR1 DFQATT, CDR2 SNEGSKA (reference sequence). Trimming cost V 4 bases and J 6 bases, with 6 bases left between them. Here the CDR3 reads CSAMRAGELFF. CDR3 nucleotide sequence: TGCAGTGCTATGAGGGCCGGGGAGCTGTTTTTT.

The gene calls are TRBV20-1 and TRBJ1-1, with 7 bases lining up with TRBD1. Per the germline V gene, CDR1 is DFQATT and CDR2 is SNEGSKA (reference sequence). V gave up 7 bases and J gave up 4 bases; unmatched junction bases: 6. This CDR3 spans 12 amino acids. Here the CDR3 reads CSVPTGSTEAFF. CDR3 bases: TGCAGTGTCCCGACAGGGAGCACTGAAGCTTTCTTT.

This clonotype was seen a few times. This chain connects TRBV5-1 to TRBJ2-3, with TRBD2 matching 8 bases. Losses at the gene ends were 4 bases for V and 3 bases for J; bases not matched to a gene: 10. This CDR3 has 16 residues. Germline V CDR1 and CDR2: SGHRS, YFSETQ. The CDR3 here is CASSRGRGTRTDTQYF. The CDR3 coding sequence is TGCGCCAGCAGCCGGGGACGCGGGACTAGGACAGATACGCAGTATTTT.

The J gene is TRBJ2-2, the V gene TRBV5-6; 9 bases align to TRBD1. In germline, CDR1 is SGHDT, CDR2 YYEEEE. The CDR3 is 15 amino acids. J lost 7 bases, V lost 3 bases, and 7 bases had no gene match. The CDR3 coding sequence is TGTGCCAGCAGCTCCGGGACAGGGTTCTTCGGGGAGCTGTTTTTT. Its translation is CASSSGTGFFGELFF.

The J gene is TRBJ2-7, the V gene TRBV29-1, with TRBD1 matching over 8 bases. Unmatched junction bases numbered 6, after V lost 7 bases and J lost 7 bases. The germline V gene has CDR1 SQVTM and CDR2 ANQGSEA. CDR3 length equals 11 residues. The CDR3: CSAGDRREQYF. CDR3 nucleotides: TGCAGCGCCGGGGACAGGAGGGAGCAGTACTTC.

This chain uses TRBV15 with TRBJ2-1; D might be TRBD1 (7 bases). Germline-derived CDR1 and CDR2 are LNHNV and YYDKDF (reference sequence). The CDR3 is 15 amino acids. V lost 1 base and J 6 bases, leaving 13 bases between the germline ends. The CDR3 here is CATSRARQGGNEQFF. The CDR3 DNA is TGTGCCACCAGCAGAGCCCGACAGGGAGGCAATGAGCAGTTCTTC.

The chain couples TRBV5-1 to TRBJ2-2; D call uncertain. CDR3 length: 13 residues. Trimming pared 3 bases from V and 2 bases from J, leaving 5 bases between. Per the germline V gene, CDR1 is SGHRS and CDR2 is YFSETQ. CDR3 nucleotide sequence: TGCGCCAGCAGCTCGATTAACACCGGGGAGCTGTTTTTT. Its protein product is CASSSINTGELFF. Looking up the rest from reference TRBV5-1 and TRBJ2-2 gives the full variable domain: KAGVTQTPRYLIKTRGQQVTLSCSPISGHRSVSWYQQTPGQGLQFLFEYFSETQRNKGNFPGRFSGRQFSNSRSEMNVSTLELGDSALYLCASSSINTGELFFGEGSRLTVL.

This CDR3 is CASSSQHLNTGELFF. The DNA for the CDR3 is TGTGCCAGCAGCTCCCAACACCTCAACACCGGGGAGCTGTTTTTT. The rearrangement uses TRBV7-2 and TRBJ2-2; no firm D call. Trimming shortened V by 4 bases and J by 2 bases, and 11 bases separated the two germline ends. The CDR3 runs 15 residues. Germline values: CDR1 SGHTA, CDR2 FQGNSA. Full variable domain (rest looked up from reference TRBV7-2 and TRBJ2-2): GAGVSQSPSNKVTEKGKDVELRCDPISGHTALYWYRQSLGQGLEFLIYFQGNSAPDKSGLPSDRFSAERTGGSVSTLTIQRTQQEDSAVYLCASSSQHLNTGELFFGEGSRLTVL.

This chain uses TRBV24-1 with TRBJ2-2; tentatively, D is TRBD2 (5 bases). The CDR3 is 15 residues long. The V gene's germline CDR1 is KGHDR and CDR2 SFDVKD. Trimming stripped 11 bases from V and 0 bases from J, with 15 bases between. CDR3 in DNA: TGTGCCATCCGGGAACTGTTGGCGAACACCGGGGAGCTGTTTTTT. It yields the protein CAIRELLANTGELFF.

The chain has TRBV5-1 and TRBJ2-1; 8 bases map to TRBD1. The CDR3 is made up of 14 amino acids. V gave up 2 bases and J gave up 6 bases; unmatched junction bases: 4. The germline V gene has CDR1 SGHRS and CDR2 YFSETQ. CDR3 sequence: CASSFGQGVNEQFF. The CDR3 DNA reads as TGCGCCAGCAGCTTTGGACAGGGCGTCAATGAGCAGTTCTTC.

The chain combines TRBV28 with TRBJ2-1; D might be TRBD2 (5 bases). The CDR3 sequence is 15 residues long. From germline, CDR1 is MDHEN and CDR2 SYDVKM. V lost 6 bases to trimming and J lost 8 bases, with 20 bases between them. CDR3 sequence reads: CASRLTLGKRYEQFF. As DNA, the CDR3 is TGTGCCAGCAGGTTAACCCTCGGGAAACGGTATGAGCAGTTCTTC.

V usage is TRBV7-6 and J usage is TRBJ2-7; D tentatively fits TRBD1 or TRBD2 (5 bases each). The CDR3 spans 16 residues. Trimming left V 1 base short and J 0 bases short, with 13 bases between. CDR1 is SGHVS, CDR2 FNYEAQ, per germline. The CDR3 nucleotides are TGTGCCAGCAGCTTAGGGGGGACGGAAAGCTCCTACGAGCAGTACTTC. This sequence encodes CASSLGGTESSYEQYF.

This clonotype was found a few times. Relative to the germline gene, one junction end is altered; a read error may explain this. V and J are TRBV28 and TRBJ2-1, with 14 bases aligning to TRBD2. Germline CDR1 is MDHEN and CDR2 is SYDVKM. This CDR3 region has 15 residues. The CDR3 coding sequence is TGTGCCAGCAGCCTATCCGGGACTAGCGGGGGCCGGGGGATCTTC. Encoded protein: CASSLSGTSGGRGIF.

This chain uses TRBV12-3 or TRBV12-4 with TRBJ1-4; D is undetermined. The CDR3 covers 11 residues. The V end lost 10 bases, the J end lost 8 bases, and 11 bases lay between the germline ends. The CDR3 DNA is TGTGCCACTTCGACCGGGGAAAAACTGTTTTTT. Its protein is CATSTGEKLFF.

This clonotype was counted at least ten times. DNA of the CDR3: TGTGCCAGCAGTTATGTCGGGGAGCTGTTTTTT. It translates to CASSYVGELFF. The rearrangement uses TRBV6-6 and TRBJ2-2; no definite D call. The germline gives CDR1 MNHNY, CDR2 SVGAGI (reference sequence). This CDR3 is 11 amino acids long. The V end lost 3 bases, the J end lost 7 bases, and 3 bases lay between the germline ends.

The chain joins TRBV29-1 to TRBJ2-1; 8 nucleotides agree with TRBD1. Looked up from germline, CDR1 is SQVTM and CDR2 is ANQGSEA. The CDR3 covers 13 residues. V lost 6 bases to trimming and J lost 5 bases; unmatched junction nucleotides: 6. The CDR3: CSVGQGVHNEQFF. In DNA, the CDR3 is TGCAGCGTCGGACAGGGCGTCCACAATGAGCAGTTCTTC.

The CDR3 DNA follows: TGCAGTGCTAGAGGGGCCAGCGGGGGGAACACCGGGGAGCTGTTTTTT. This gives the protein CSARGASGGNTGELFF. The genes are TRBV20-1 and TRBJ2-2; 8 nucleotides align to TRBD2. This CDR3 region has 16 residues. Germline trimming cut 1 base from V and 1 base from J; bases unmatched to any gene: 5. Per germline, CDR1 DFQATT and CDR2 SNEGSKA (reference sequence).

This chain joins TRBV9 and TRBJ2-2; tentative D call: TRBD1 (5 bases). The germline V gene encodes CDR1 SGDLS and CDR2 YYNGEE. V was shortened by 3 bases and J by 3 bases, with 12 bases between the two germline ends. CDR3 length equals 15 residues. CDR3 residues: CASSASLGDTGELFF. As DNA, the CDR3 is TGTGCCAGCAGCGCCTCCTTAGGGGACACCGGGGAGCTGTTTTTT.

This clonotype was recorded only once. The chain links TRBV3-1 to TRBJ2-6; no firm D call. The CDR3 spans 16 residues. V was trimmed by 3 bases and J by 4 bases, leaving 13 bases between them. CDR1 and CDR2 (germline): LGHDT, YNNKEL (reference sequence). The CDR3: CASSQSLIIGANVLTF. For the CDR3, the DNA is TGTGCCAGCAGCCAGAGTCTGATCATCGGGGCCAACGTCCTGACTTTC. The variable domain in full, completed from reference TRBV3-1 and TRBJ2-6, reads DTAVSQTPKYLVTQMGNDKSIKCEQNLGHDTMYWYKQDSKKFLKIMFSYNNKELIINETVPNRFSPKSPDKAHLNLHINSLELGDSAVYFCASSQSLIIGANVLTFGAGSRLTVL.

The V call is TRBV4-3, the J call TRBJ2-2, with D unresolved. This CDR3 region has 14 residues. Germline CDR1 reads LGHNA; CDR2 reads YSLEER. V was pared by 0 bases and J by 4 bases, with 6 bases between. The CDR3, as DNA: TGCGCCAGCAGCCAAGATTTTATCACCGGGGAGCTGTTTTTT. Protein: CASSQDFITGELFF.

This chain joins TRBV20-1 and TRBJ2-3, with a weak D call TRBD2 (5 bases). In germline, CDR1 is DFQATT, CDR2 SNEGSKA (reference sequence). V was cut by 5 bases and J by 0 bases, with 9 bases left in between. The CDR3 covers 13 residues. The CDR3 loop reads CSAGRGSTDTQYF. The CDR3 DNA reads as TGCAGTGCTGGTAGAGGGAGCACAGATACGCAGTATTTT.

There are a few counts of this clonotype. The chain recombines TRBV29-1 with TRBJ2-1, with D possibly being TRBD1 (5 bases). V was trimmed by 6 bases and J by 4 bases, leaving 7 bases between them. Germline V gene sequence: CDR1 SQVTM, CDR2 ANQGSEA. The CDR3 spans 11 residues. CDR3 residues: CSVGLYNEQFF. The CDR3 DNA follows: TGCAGCGTGGGGCTTTACAATGAGCAGTTCTTC.

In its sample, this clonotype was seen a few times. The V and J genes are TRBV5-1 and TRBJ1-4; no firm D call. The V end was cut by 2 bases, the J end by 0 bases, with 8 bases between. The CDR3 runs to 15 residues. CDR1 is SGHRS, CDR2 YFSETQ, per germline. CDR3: CASSFGGTTNEKLFF. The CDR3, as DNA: TGCGCCAGCAGCTTCGGTGGAACAACTAATGAAAAACTGTTTTTT.

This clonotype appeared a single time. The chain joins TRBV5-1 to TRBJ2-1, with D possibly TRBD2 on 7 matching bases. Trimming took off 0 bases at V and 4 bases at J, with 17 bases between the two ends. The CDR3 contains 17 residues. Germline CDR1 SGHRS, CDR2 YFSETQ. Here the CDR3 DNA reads TGCGCCAGCAGCTTGGAAATTAGGCGGGGGCCTTACAATGAGCAGTTCTTC. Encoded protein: CASSLEIRRGPYNEQFF.

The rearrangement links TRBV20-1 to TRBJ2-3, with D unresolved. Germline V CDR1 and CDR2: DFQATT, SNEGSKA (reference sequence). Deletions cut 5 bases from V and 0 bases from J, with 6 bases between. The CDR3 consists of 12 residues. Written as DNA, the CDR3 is TGCAGTGCTGTACACAGCACAGATACGCAGTATTTT. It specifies CSAVHSTDTQYF.

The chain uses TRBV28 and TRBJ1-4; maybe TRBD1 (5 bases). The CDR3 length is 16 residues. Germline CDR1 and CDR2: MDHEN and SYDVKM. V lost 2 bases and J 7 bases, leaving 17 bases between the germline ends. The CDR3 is CASSLGLGGFGEKLFF. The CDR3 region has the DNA TGTGCCAGCAGTTTAGGGTTGGGGGGATTTGGTGAAAAACTGTTTTTT.

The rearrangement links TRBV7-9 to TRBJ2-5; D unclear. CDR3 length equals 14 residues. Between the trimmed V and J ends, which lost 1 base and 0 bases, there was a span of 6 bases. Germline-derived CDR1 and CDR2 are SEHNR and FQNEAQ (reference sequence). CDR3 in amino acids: CASSLVDNQETQYF. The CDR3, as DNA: TGTGCCAGCAGCTTAGTTGATAACCAAGAGACCCAGTACTTC. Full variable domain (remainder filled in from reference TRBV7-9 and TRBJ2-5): DTGVSQNPRHKITKRGQNVTFRCDPISEHNRLYWYRQTLGQGPEFLTYFQNEAQLEKSRLLSDRFSAERPKGSFSTLEIQRTEQGDSAMYLCASSLVDNQETQYFGPGTRLLVL.

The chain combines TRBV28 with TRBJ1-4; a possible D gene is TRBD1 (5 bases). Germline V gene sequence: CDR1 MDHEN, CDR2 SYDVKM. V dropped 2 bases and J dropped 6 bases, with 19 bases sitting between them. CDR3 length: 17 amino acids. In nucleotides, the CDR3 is TGTGCCAGCAGTTTAAGGGGTTTATCGGGGGTTGATGAAAAACTGTTTTTT. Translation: CASSLRGLSGVDEKLFF.

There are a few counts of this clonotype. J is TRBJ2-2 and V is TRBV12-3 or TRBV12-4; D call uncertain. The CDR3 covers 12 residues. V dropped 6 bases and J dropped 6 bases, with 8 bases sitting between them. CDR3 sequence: CASSPGAGELFF. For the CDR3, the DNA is TGTGCCAGCAGCCCTGGGGCCGGGGAGCTGTTTTTT.